Listed below are T cell receptor beta chains from one sample, sequenced in a study of blood T cell repertoires in COVID-19. Here immunoSEQ multiplex PCR was the method, and the copy in TCRdb shows in-frame clones only, minus some. The sample holds 200,000 to 250,000 clones, 65% to 85% seen once. The sample taken for sequencing was peripheral blood. These receptors all stem from a woman aged 25 to 39 with COVID-19, enrolled during active disease. Each CDR3 is given with its conserved first and last residue. A D gene is named only where the DNA matches it firmly. Clone size is shown for a subset of rows, as once, few, many or a class of expanded clone.

clone size: -
D gene: -
J gene: TRBJ1-1
V gene: TRBV4-1
CDR3 protein: CASSQDYGTEAFF
CDR3 DNA: TGCGCCAGCAGCCAAGACTACGGGACTGAAGCTTTCTTT

clone size: -
D gene: TRBD1
J gene: TRBJ2-7
V gene: TRBV18
CDR3 protein: CASSPPLGQAGEQYF
CDR3 DNA: TGTGCCAGCTCACCACCGCTGGGACAGGCTGGCGAGCAGTACTTC

clone size: -
D gene: TRBD2
J gene: TRBJ2-1
V gene: TRBV4-3
CDR3 protein: CASSRLAGASSYNEQFF
CDR3 DNA: TGCGCCAGCAGCCGGCTAGCGGGGGCGAGCTCCTACAATGAGCAGTTCTTC

clone size: -
D gene: TRBD1
J gene: TRBJ1-2
V gene: TRBV9
CDR3 protein: CASSVLGLPGGTF
CDR3 DNA: TGTGCCAGCAGCGTTTTAGGACTTCCAGGGGGGACCTTC

clone size: -
D gene: -
J gene: TRBJ2-1
V gene: TRBV6-1
CDR3 protein: CASSEVSGQVYSYNEQFF
CDR3 DNA: TGTGCCAGCAGTGAAGTTAGTGGGCAGGTCTACTCCTACAATGAGCAGTTCTTC

clone size: -
D gene: TRBD1
J gene: TRBJ1-4
V gene: TRBV19
CDR3 protein: CASSIINTPPRNRGGNEKLFF
CDR3 DNA: TGTGCCAGTAGTATAATCAACACCCCCCCCCGGAACAGGGGGGGTAATGAAAAACTGTTTTTT

clone size: -
D gene: TRBD2
J gene: TRBJ2-7
V gene: TRBV6-5
CDR3 protein: CASSSPGLAQDEQYF
CDR3 DNA: TGTGCCAGCAGTTCGCCGGGACTAGCGCAGGACGAGCAGTACTTC

clone size: -
D gene: TRBD1
J gene: TRBJ2-1
V gene: TRBV25-1
CDR3 protein: CASKRGTADSNEQFF
CDR3 DNA: TGTGCCAGCAAGCGAGGGACAGCGGATTCCAATGAGCAGTTCTTC

clone size: -
D gene: -
J gene: TRBJ1-1
V gene: TRBV7-9
CDR3 protein: CASSLTRGGGGTEAFF
CDR3 DNA: TGTGCCAGCAGCCTCACGCGGGGGGGAGGGGGCACTGAAGCTTTCTTT

clone size: once
D gene: -
J gene: TRBJ1-1
V gene: TRBV12-3/TRBV12-4
CDR3 protein: CASSSRLGAFF
CDR3 DNA: TGTGCCAGCAGCTCCAGGCTTGGGGCTTTCTTT

clone size: -
D gene: TRBD2
J gene: TRBJ2-3
V gene: TRBV5-4
CDR3 protein: CASSPGASGRETDTQYF
CDR3 DNA: TGTGCCAGCAGCCCTGGGGCTAGCGGGAGGGAAACAGATACGCAGTATTTT

clone size: many
D gene: TRBD1
J gene: TRBJ1-2
V gene: TRBV6-4
CDR3 protein: CASSVRTGEGGYTF
CDR3 DNA: TGTGCCAGCAGTGTGAGGACAGGGGAAGGTGGCTACACCTTC

clone size: -
D gene: TRBD2
J gene: TRBJ2-1
V gene: TRBV6-4
CDR3 protein: CASKTSGVGDEQFF
CDR3 DNA: TGTGCCTCAAAGACTAGCGGGGTTGGGGACGAGCAGTTCTTC

clone size: -
D gene: -
J gene: TRBJ1-5
V gene: TRBV27
CDR3 protein: CASSLGGGNNQPQHF
CDR3 DNA: TGTGCCAGCAGTTTGGGGGGGGGTAACAATCAGCCCCAGCATTTT

clone size: -
D gene: TRBD1
J gene: TRBJ1-2
V gene: TRBV30
CDR3 protein: CAWDRTGGNYGYTF
CDR3 DNA: TGTGCCTGGGACCGGACAGGGGGAAACTATGGCTACACCTTC

clone size: -
D gene: -
J gene: TRBJ2-5
V gene: TRBV7-2
CDR3 protein: CASSLGPSLGETQYF
CDR3 DNA: TGTGCCAGCAGCTTAGGCCCTTCCCTAGGAGAGACCCAGTACTTC

clone size: -
D gene: -
J gene: TRBJ1-3
V gene: TRBV7-2
CDR3 protein: CASSSDTGNTIYF
CDR3 DNA: TGTGCCAGCAGCTCAGACACGGGAAACACCATATATTTT

clone size: -
D gene: TRBD2
J gene: TRBJ2-1
V gene: TRBV18
CDR3 protein: CASSPPNRLAGGLYNEQFF
CDR3 DNA: TGTGCCAGCTCACCACCCAACCGACTAGCGGGGGGCCTCTACAATGAGCAGTTCTTC

clone size: -
D gene: -
J gene: TRBJ2-6
V gene: TRBV5-5
CDR3 protein: CASSLEVWASENVLTF
CDR3 DNA: TGTGCCAGCAGCTTGGAGGTATGGGCTTCAGAGAACGTCCTGACTTTC

clone size: -
D gene: TRBD1
J gene: TRBJ1-2
V gene: TRBV10-3
CDR3 protein: CAISESTQDRTNYGYTF
CDR3 DNA: TGTGCCATCAGTGAGTCGACGCAGGACAGGACTAACTATGGCTACACCTTC

clone size: -
D gene: TRBD2
J gene: TRBJ2-1
V gene: TRBV5-4
CDR3 protein: CASSGTSGKGGEQFF
CDR3 DNA: TGTGCCAGCAGCGGAACTAGCGGGAAGGGCGGTGAGCAGTTCTTC

clone size: -
D gene: TRBD2
J gene: TRBJ2-1
V gene: TRBV19
CDR3 protein: CASSLLAGGPREQFF
CDR3 DNA: TGTGCCAGTAGTCTACTAGCGGGAGGGCCGCGGGAGCAGTTCTTC

clone size: once
D gene: -
J gene: TRBJ2-1
V gene: TRBV18
CDR3 protein: CASSLDRPSYNEQFF
CDR3 DNA: TGTGCCAGCTCACTCGACAGGCCCTCCTACAATGAGCAGTTCTTC

clone size: -
D gene: TRBD1
J gene: TRBJ1-2
V gene: TRBV14
CDR3 protein: CASSQDDRGRVYGYTF
CDR3 DNA: TGTGCCAGCAGCCAAGACGACAGGGGCCGCGTCTATGGCTACACCTTC

clone size: -
D gene: -
J gene: TRBJ2-5
V gene: TRBV5-5
CDR3 protein: CASTKREFIQETQYF
CDR3 DNA: TGTGCCAGCACCAAAAGAGAGTTTATACAAGAGACCCAGTACTTC

clone size: -
D gene: -
J gene: TRBJ1-1
V gene: TRBV4-3
CDR3 protein: CASSQEPGQEMNTEAFF
CDR3 DNA: TGCGCCAGCAGCCAAGAACCGGGACAAGAAATGAACACTGAAGCTTTCTTT

clone size: -
D gene: -
J gene: TRBJ2-2
V gene: TRBV19
CDR3 protein: CASSIGVETGELFF
CDR3 DNA: TGTGCCAGTAGTATCGGGGTTGAGACCGGGGAGCTGTTTTTT

clone size: -
D gene: TRBD2
J gene: TRBJ2-3
V gene: TRBV14
CDR3 protein: CASSQRGGPSGMDTQYF
CDR3 DNA: TGTGCCAGCAGCCAGCGCGGGGGGCCTAGCGGGATGGATACGCAGTATTTT